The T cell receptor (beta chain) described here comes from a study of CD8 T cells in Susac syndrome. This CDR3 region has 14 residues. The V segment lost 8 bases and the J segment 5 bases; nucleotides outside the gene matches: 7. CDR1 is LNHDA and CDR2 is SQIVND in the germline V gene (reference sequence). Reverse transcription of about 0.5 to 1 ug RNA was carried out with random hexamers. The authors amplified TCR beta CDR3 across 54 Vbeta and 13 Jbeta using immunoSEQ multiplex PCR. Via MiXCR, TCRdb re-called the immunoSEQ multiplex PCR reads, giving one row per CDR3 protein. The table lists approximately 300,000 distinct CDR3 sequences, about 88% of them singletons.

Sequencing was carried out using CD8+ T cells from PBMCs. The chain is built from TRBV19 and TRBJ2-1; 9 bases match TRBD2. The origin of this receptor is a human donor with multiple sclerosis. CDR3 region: CASCGLAGDNEQFF. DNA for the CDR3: TGTGCCAGTTGTGGATTAGCGGGAGACAATGAGCAGTTCTTC.